What follows are 9 T cell receptor beta chains derived from one specimen sequenced in a study of Ad26.COV2.S vaccination and SARS-CoV-2 variants. The treatment: roughly 18 received Ad26.COV2.S at low or high dose, single or two shots; 5 received placebo; per-sample allocation not given. Sampling occurred on day 63 after the first vaccine or placebo injection. Sequencing was performed with immunoSEQ multiplex PCR; in TCRdb, only in-frame clones are kept and a portion is missing. Of 400,000 to 450,000 clones listed, 90% were seen once; the top ten hold less than 4.5%. The starting material was peripheral blood, obtained in a trial of Ad26.COV2.S vaccine versus placebo. The source is a person aged 18-60 years who received the Ad26.COV2.S COVID-19 vaccine or a placebo.

V and J are TRBV5-1 and TRBJ2-7; D is ambiguous. From germline, CDR1 is SGHRS and CDR2 YFSETQ. The CDR3 loop spans 13 amino acids. The germline V and J ends were trimmed by 4 bases and 7 bases, with 15 bases remaining between them. CDR3 residues: CASSLDVRWEQYF. The CDR3 nucleotides are TGCGCCAGCAGCCTCGACGTCCGTTGGGAGCAGTACTTC. Variable domain in full (rest from reference TRBV5-1 and TRBJ2-7): KAGVTQTPRYLIKTRGQQVTLSCSPISGHRSVSWYQQTPGQGLQFLFEYFSETQRNKGNFPGRFSGRQFSNSRSEMNVSTLELGDSALYLCASSLDVRWEQYFGPGTRLTVT.

To note about this clone: The same CDR3 is also encoded by other DNA sequences in this sample. V gene TRBV11-2 combines with J gene TRBJ2-1, with 8 positions matching TRBD1. With 5 bases clipped from V and 1 base from J, the junction kept 4 bases outside the gene matches. CDR1 is SGHAT, CDR2 FQNNGV, per germline. This CDR3 spans 15 amino acids. CDR3 loop: CASSPDRGSYNEQFF. The CDR3 bases are TGTGCCAGCAGCCCAGACAGGGGATCCTACAATGAGCAGTTCTTC.

V and J are TRBV6-2 or TRBV6-3 and TRBJ2-6; 10 nucleotides align to TRBD1. Per germline, CDR1 MNHEY and CDR2 SVGEGT. V was clipped by 7 bases and J by 1 base; unmatched bases: 10. The CDR3 extends over 18 amino acids. CDR3 in amino acids: CASTPRQGARSGANVLTF. CDR3 coding DNA: TGTGCCAGCACCCCCAGACAGGGGGCAAGGTCTGGGGCCAACGTCCTGACTTTC.

The V and J genes are TRBV24-1 and TRBJ2-1; no clear D gene. V was pared by 2 bases and J by 3 bases, with 7 bases between. The CDR3 runs 14 residues. Germline CDR1 KGHDR, CDR2 SFDVKD. The CDR3 sequence: CATSDSEDYNEQFF. The CDR3 DNA reads TGTGCCACCAGTGATTCTGAGGACTACAATGAGCAGTTCTTC.

This chain uses TRBV12-3 or TRBV12-4 with TRBJ2-7, with a possible D match to TRBD1 (5 bases). Trimming took 7 bases from V and 4 from J, leaving 14 bases between them. This CDR3 region has 13 residues. The CDR3 loop is CASTLNGAYEQYF. The CDR3 coding sequence is TGTGCCAGCACCTTGAATGGGGCGTACGAGCAGTACTTC.

The chain joins TRBV6-5 to TRBJ2-1; no reliable D call. Germline loops: CDR1 MNHEY, CDR2 SVGAGI. The CDR3 sequence is 14 residues long. V was pared by 0 bases and J by 4 bases, with 7 bases between. CDR3 loop: CASSYSRGYNEQFF. Here the CDR3 DNA reads TGTGCCAGCAGTTACTCTCGTGGGTACAATGAGCAGTTCTTC.

This clone was observed once. The chain employs TRBV9 and TRBJ2-7; D unresolved. V dropped 0 bases and J dropped 0 bases, with 7 bases sitting between them. This CDR3 has 14 amino acids. Germline V gene lookup returns CDR1 SGDLS and CDR2 YYNGEE. This CDR3 is CASSVGSVSYEQYF. In nucleotides, the CDR3 is TGTGCCAGCAGCGTAGGGTCGGTCTCCTACGAGCAGTACTTC.

The chain has TRBV5-1 and TRBJ2-7; 10 bases agree with TRBD1. Germline V gene data show CDR1 as SGHRS and CDR2 as YFSETQ. The CDR3 is made up of 14 amino acids. Germline trimming cut 2 bases from V and 6 bases from J; bases unmatched to any gene: 5. The CDR3 nucleotides are TGCGCCAGCAGCTTCTCCGGGACAGGGGCCGAGCAGTACTTC. It translates to CASSFSGTGAEQYF.

The rearrangement joins TRBV4-2 to TRBJ1-2, with a weak D call TRBD1 (6 bases). From germline, CDR1 is LGHNA and CDR2 YNFKEQ. The CDR3 extends over 15 amino acids. V gave up 4 bases and J gave up 3 bases, with 15 bases separating them. As DNA, the CDR3 is TGTGCCAGCAGCCTTGTACAGGGTTCCGACTATGGCTACACCTTC. Translation: CASSLVQGSDYGYTF.